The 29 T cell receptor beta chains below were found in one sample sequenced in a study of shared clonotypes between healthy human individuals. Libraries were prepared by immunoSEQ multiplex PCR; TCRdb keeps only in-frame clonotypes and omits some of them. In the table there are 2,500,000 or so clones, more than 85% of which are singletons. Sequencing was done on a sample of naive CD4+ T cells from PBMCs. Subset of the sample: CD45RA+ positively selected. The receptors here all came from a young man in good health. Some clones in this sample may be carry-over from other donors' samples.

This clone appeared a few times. DNA of the CDR3: TGCGCCAGCAGCGGGACAGGGGGCCTCTCTGAAGCTTTCTTT. Its translation: CASSGTGGLSEAFF. The chain recombines TRBV10-2 with TRBJ1-1, with 12 nucleotides matching TRBD1. Germline V lookup: CDR1 WSHSY, CDR2 SAAADI. This CDR3 comprises 14 residues. The V segment lost 6 bases and the J segment 6 bases; nucleotides outside the gene matches: 5.

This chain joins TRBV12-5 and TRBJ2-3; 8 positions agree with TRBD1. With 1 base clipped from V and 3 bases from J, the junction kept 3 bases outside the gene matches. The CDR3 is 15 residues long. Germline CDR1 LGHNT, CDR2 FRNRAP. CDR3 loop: CASGLGQGATDTQYF. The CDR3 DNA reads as TGTGCTAGTGGTTTGGGGCAGGGGGCAACAGATACGCAGTATTTT.

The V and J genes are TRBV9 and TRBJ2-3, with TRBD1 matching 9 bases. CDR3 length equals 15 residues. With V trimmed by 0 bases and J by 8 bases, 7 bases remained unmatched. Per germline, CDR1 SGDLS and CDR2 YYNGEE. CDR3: CASSVAGQGSGTQYF. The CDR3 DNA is TGTGCCAGCAGCGTAGCGGGACAGGGTTCAGGTACGCAGTATTTT.

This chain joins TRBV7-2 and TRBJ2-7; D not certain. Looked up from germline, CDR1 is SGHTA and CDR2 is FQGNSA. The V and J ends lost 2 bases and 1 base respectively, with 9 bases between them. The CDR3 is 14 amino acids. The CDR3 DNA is TGTGCCAGCAGCTTATTCGCGGTTTCCTACGAGCAGTACTTC. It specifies CASSLFAVSYEQYF.

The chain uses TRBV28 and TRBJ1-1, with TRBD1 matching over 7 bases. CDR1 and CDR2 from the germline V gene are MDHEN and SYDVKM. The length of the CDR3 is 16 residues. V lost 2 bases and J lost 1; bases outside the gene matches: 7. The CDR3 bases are TGTGCCAGCAGTTTAAGGGGGCGAGGTGGGAACACTGAAGCTTTCTTT. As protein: CASSLRGRGGNTEAFF.

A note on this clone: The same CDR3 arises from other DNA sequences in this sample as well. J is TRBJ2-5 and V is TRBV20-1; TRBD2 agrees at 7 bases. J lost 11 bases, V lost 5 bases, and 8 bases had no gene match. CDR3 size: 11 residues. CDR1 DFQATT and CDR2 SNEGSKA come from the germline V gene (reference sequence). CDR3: CSARPGGEQYF. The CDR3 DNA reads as TGCAGTGCTCGCCCTGGGGGGGAGCAGTACTTC.

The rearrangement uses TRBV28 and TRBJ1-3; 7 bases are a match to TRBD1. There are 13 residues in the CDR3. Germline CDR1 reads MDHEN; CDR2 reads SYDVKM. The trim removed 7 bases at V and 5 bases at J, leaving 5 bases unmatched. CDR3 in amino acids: CASIPGQRNTIYF. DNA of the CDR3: TGTGCCAGCATCCCGGGACAGCGAAACACCATATATTTT.

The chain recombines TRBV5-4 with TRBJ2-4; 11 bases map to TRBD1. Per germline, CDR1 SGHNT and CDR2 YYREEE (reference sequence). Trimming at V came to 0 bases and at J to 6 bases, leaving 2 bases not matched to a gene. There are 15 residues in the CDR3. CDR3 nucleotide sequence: TGTGCCAGCAGCTTGGGGGGACAGGGGGTAAACATTCAGTACTTC. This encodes CASSLGGQGVNIQYF.

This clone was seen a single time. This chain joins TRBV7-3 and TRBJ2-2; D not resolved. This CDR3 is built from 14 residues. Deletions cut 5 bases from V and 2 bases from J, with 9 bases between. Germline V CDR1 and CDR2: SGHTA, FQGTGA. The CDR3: CASSPVPNTGELFF. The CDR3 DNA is TGTGCCAGCAGCCCGGTACCTAACACCGGGGAGCTGTTTTTT.

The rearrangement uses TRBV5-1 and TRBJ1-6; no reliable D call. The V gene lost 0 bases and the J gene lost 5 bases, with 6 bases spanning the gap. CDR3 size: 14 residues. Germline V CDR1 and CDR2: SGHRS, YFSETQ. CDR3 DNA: TGCGCCAGCAGCTTGGCGGCAGATAATTCACCCCTCCACTTT. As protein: CASSLAADNSPLHF.

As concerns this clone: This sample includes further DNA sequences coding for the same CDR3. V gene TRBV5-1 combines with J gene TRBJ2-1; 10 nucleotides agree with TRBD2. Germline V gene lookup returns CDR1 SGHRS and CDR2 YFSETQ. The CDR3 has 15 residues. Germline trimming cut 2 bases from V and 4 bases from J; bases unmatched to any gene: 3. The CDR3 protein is CASSFGLADYNEQFF. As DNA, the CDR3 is TGCGCCAGCAGCTTCGGACTAGCGGATTACAATGAGCAGTTCTTC. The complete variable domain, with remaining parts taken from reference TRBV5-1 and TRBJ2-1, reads KAGVTQTPRYLIKTRGQQVTLSCSPISGHRSVSWYQQTPGQGLQFLFEYFSETQRNKGNFPGRFSGRQFSNSRSEMNVSTLELGDSALYLCASSFGLADYNEQFFGPGTRLTVL.

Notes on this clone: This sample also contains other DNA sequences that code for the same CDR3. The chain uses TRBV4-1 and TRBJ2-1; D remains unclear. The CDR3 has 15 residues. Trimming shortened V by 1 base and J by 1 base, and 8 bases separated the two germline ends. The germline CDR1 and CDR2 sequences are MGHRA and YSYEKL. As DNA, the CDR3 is TGCGCCAGCAGCCAAGGCCCTTCATCCTACAATGAGCAGTTCTTC. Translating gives CASSQGPSSYNEQFF.

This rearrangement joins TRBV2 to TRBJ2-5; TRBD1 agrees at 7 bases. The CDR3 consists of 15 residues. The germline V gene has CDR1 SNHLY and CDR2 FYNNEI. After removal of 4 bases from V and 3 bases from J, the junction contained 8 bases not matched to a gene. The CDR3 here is CASSVQGSREETQYF. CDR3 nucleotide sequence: TGTGCCAGCAGTGTACAGGGGAGTAGGGAAGAGACCCAGTACTTC.

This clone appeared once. The CDR3 nucleotides are TGTGCCAGCAGTCCAGGACTAGCGGGAGGAGCGGAGACCCAGTACTTC. Translating it yields CASSPGLAGGAETQYF. This rearrangement joins TRBV27 to TRBJ2-5; 14 nucleotides line up with TRBD2. The CDR3 is 16 amino acids. The junction had 7 bases not matched to a gene; V was cut back by 5 bases and J by 5 bases. Looked up from germline, CDR1 is MNHEY and CDR2 is SMNVEV (reference sequence).

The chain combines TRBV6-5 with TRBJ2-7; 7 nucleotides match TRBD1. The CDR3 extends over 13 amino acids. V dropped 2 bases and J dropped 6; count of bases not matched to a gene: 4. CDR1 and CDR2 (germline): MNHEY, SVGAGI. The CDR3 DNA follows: TGTGCCAGCAGTTACAGGGGGCAGGGCGAGCAGTACTTC. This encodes CASSYRGQGEQYF.

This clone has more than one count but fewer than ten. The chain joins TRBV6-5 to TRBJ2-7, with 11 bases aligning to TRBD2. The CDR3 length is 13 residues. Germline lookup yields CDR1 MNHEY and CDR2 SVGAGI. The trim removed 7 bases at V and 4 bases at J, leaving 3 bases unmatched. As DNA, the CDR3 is TGTGCCAGCATGACTAGCGGGAAATACGAGCAGTACTTC. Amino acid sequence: CASMTSGKYEQYF.

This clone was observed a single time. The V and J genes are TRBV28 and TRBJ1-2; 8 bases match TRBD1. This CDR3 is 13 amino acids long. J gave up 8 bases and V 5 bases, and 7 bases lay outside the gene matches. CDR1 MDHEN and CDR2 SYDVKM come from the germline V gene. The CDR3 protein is CASSRTGTRGYTF. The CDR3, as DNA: TGTGCCAGCAGTCGGACAGGGACGAGGGGCTACACCTTC.

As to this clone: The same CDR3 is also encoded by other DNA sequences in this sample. The CDR3 here is CASSLGGTGELFF. The CDR3 nucleotides are TGTGCCAGCAGCTTGGGTGGCACCGGGGAGCTGTTTTTT. This chain connects TRBV11-2 to TRBJ2-2; unclear D gene. This CDR3 is built from 13 residues. Trimming cost V 3 bases and J 4 bases, with 6 bases left between them. Germline V CDR1 and CDR2: SGHAT, FQNNGV.

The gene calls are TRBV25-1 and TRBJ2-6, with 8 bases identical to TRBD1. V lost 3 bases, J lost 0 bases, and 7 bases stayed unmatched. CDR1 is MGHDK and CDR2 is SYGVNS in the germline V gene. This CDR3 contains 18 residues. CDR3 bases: TGTGCCAGCAGTGAGTACCAGGGGGCCACCTCTGGGGCCAACGTCCTGACTTTC. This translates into CASSEYQGATSGANVLTF.

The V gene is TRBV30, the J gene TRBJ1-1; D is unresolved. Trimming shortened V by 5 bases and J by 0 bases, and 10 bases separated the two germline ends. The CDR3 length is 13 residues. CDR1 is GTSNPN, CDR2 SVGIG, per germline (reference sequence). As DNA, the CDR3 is TGTGCCTGGTGGTCGGCCGTGAACACTGAAGCTTTCTTT. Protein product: CAWWSAVNTEAFF. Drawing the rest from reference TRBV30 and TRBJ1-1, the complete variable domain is SQTIHQWPATLVQPVGSPLSLECTVEGTSNPNLYWYRQAAGRGLQLLFYSVGIGQISSEVPQNLSASRPQDRQFILSSKKLLLSDSGFYLCAWWSAVNTEAFFGQGTRLTVV.

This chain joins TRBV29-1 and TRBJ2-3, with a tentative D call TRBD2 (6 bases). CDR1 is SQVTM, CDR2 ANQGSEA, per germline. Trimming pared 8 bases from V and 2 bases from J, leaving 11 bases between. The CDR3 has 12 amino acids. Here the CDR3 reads CSFGGATDTQYF. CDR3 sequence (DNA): TGCAGCTTCGGAGGGGCCACAGATACGCAGTATTTT.

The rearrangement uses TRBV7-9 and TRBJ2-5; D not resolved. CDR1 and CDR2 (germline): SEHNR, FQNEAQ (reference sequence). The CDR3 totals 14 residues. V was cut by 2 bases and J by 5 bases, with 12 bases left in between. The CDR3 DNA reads TGTGCCAGCAGCTTACAGGAATCTTTCGAGACCCAGTACTTC. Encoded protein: CASSLQESFETQYF. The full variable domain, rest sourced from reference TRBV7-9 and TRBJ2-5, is DTGVSQNPRHKITKRGQNVTFRCDPISEHNRLYWYRQTLGQGPEFLTYFQNEAQLEKSRLLSDRFSAERPKGSFSTLEIQRTEQGDSAMYLCASSLQESFETQYFGPGTRLLVL.

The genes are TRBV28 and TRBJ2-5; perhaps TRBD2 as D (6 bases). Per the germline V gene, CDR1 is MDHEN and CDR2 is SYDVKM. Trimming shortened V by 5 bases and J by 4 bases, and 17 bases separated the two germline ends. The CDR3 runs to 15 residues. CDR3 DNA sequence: TGTGCCAGCAGTCCCGCGGGACCCCTAGGAGAGACCCAGTACTTC. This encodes CASSPAGPLGETQYF.

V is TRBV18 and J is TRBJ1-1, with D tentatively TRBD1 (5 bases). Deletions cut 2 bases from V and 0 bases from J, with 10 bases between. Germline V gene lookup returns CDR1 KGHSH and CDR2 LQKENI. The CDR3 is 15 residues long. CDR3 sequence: CASSPWGSMNTEAFF. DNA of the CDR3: TGTGCCAGCTCACCATGGGGCAGCATGAACACTGAAGCTTTCTTT.

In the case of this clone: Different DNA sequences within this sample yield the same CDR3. The CDR3 DNA follows: TGTGCCAGCAGCTTAGGGCAAACTAGCACAGATACGCAGTATTTT. It codes for CASSLGQTSTDTQYF. V gene TRBV7-2 combines with J gene TRBJ2-3; D gene ambiguous. Germline V gene data show CDR1 as SGHTA and CDR2 as FQGNSA. The CDR3 runs to 15 residues. V was pared by 1 base and J by 0 bases, with 8 bases between.

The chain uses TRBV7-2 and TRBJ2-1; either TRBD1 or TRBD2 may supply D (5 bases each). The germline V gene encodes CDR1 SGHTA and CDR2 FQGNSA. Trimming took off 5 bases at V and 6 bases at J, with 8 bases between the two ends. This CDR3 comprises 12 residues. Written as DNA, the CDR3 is TGTGCCAGCAGCGGGGGTGGCAATGAGCAGTTCTTC. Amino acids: CASSGGGNEQFF.

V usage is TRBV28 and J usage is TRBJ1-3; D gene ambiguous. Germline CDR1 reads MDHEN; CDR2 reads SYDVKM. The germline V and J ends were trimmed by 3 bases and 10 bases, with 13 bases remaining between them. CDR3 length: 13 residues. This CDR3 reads CASSFNAVETIYF. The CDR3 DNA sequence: TGTGCCAGCAGTTTTAACGCAGTGGAAACCATATATTTT.

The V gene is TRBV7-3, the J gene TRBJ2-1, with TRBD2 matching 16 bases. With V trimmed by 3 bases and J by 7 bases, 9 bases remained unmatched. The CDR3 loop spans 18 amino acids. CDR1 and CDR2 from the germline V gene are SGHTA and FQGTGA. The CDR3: CASSFHGTSGRAGNEQFF. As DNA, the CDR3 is TGTGCCAGCAGCTTCCACGGGACTAGCGGGAGGGCCGGGAATGAGCAGTTCTTC.

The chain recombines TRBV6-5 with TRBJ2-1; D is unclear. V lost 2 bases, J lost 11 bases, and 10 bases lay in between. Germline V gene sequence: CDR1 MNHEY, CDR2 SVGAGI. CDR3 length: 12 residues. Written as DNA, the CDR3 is TGTGCCAGCAGTTACAGTAAAGGGCAGCAGTTCTTC. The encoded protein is CASSYSKGQQFF.